Below, one TCR beta chain is given with its context. This sample is part of a study of cytomegalovirus exposure and HLA in healthy donors. Study as a whole: Drawn from HLA-typed donors, some 80 million unique TCRs were held in an early data release.

Primers for the PCR totalled 60 Vbeta and 13 Jbeta. Only in-frame clones appear in the TCRdb table, and some are missing; sequencing was by immunoSEQ multiplex PCR. The sample has 200,000 or so clones; 65% to 80% are singletons. Participants comprised healthy donors of bone marrow. This CDR3 has 14 residues. V was clipped by 0 bases and J by 4 bases, with 9 bases between them. The germline V gene encodes CDR1 SGHTA and CDR2 FQGNSA. The sequencing sample was made of PBMCs. V is TRBV7-2 and J is TRBJ1-2; the D is unclear. This sequence was found in a man aged 40-49 years in good health and CMV-seronegative. CDR3 region: CASSLAQVGYGYTF. The CDR3 DNA reads as TGTGCCAGCAGCTTAGCCCAGGTTGGCTATGGCTACACCTTC.